The 10 T cell receptor beta chains below were found in one sample sequenced in a study of blood T cell repertoires in COVID-19. Generated by immunoSEQ multiplex PCR, the TCRdb table keeps only in-frame clones and is missing some. The sample yields 150,000 to 200,000 clones, roughly 81% seen once. The material sequenced was peripheral blood. The receptors were gathered from a woman of 80 years or more with COVID-19, enrolled during active disease.

J is TRBJ2-2 and V is TRBV24-1; perhaps TRBD1 as D (6 bases). Germline CDR1 reads KGHDR; CDR2 reads SFDVKD. This CDR3 comprises 14 residues. V was cut by 7 bases and J by 2 bases, with 10 bases left in between. In DNA, the CDR3 is TGTGCCACCAGGGCACAGGGAAACACCGGGGAGCTGTTTTTT. Protein product: CATRAQGNTGELFF.

This sequence joins TRBV10-3 and TRBJ2-3, with D uncertain. This CDR3 comprises 17 residues. V lost 3 bases and J lost 0, with 16 bases in between. Per the germline V gene, CDR1 is ENHRY and CDR2 is SYGVKD. CDR3 in amino acids: CAISDVAGPFSTDTQYF. In DNA, the CDR3 is TGTGCCATCAGTGATGTCGCAGGCCCTTTTAGCACAGATACGCAGTATTTT.

The gene calls are TRBV11-2 and TRBJ2-7; D is unclear. CDR1 is SGHAT, CDR2 FQNNGV, per germline. The V end lost 5 bases, the J end lost 3 bases, and 8 bases lay between the germline ends. This CDR3 region has 12 residues. The DNA for the CDR3 is TGTGCCAGCAGCCTCTTTAACTACGAGCAGTACTTC. It is translated as CASSLFNYEQYF.

J is TRBJ2-7 and V is TRBV3-1 (or the pseudogene TRBV3-2), with TRBD2 identical over 7 bases. This CDR3 contains 18 residues. Germline-derived CDR1 and CDR2 are LGHDT and YNNKEL (reference sequence). Trimming at V came to 4 bases and at J to 3 bases, leaving 18 bases not matched to a gene. The CDR3 is CASSRLTKRVGGIYEQYF. The CDR3 coding sequence is TGTGCCAGCAGCCGCCTGACTAAGCGGGTGGGAGGGATCTACGAGCAGTACTTC.

In its sample, this clone was seen a few times. The rearrangement joins TRBV5-1 to TRBJ2-7; D remains ambiguous. This CDR3 contains 11 residues. From germline, CDR1 is SGHRS and CDR2 YFSETQ. Trimming took 4 bases from V and 3 from J, leaving 5 bases between them. CDR3 coding DNA: TGCGCCAGCAGCATACTCTACGAGCAGTACTTC. This translates into CASSILYEQYF.

This chain joins TRBV29-1 and TRBJ2-1; 9 bases match TRBD1. Germline values: CDR1 SQVTM, CDR2 ANQGSEA. The CDR3 has 13 amino acids. J lost 5 bases, V lost 6 bases, and 5 bases had no gene match. The CDR3 region is CSVARDRDNEQFF. As DNA, the CDR3 is TGCAGCGTGGCCCGGGACAGGGACAATGAGCAGTTCTTC.

The table lists this clone with a few counts. This chain joins TRBV5-1 and TRBJ2-2; TRBD2 might be the D (5 bases). The CDR3 runs 15 residues. Deletions cut 4 bases from V and 4 bases from J, with 14 bases between. Germline CDR1 and CDR2: SGHRS and YFSETQ. CDR3 in DNA: TGCGCCAGCAGCCCACAGCCCCGGGGCACCGGGGAGCTGTTTTTT. This codes for CASSPQPRGTGELFF.

The count of this clone is one. The chain uses TRBV9 and TRBJ1-2, with D possibly TRBD1 on 5 matching bases. From germline, CDR1 is SGDLS and CDR2 YYNGEE. V was pared by 0 bases and J by 8 bases, with 14 bases between. The CDR3 contains 14 residues. The CDR3 protein is CASSVATQGYGYTF. CDR3 bases: TGTGCCAGCAGCGTAGCTACCCAGGGATACGGCTACACCTTC.

The gene calls are TRBV3-1 (or the pseudogene TRBV3-2) and TRBJ1-2; D might be TRBD1 (6 bases). Trimming pared 0 bases from V and 2 bases from J, leaving 16 bases between. Germline assignment: CDR1 LGHDT and CDR2 YNNKEL (reference sequence). The CDR3 is 17 residues long. The CDR3 bases are TGTGCCAGCAGCCAAGAGTTTTACCGGACAGAGAACTATGGCTACACCTTC. This sequence encodes CASSQEFYRTENYGYTF.

The chain joins TRBV3-1 (or the pseudogene TRBV3-2) to TRBJ1-1, with D perhaps TRBD1 (5 bases). Trimming stripped 1 base from V and 10 bases from J, with 13 bases between. The CDR3 has 13 residues. Germline assignment: CDR1 LGHDT and CDR2 YNNKEL (reference sequence). CDR3 region: CASSQGLGQGAFF. CDR3 sequence (DNA): TGTGCCAGCAGCCAAGGTCTGGGGCAGGGAGCTTTCTTT.